This T cell receptor beta chain comes out of a study of blood T cell repertoires in COVID-19. Study information: In each case, the material was cDNA or gDNA derived from T cells, B-cell-depleted T cells, or PBMCs.

TCRdb's copy holds only in-frame clones and misses some; the assay was immunoSEQ multiplex PCR. This sample has more than 60,000 clones, with around 85% found just once. V lost 7 bases to trimming and J lost 5 bases, with 9 bases between them. There are 12 residues in the CDR3. The chain uses TRBV12-3 or TRBV12-4 and TRBJ2-1; D might be TRBD2 (5 bases). The source material was peripheral blood. The receptor was derived from a human donor in a cohort sampled during active COVID-19. CDR3 DNA sequence: TGTGCCAGCAAACTAGACCACAATGAGCAGTTCTTC. Amino acids: CASKLDHNEQFF.